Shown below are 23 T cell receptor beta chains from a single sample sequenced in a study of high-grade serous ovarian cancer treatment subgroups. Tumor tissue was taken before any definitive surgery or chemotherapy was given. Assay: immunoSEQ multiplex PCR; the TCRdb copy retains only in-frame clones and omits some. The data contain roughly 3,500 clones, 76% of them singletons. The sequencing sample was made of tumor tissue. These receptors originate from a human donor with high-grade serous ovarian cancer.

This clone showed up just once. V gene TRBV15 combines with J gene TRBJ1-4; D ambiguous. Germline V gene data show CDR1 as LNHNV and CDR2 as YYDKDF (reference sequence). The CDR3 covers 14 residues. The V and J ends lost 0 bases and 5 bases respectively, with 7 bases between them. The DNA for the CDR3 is TGTGCCACCAGCAGAGACCTGGGGAATGAAAAACTGTTTTTT. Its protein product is CATSRDLGNEKLFF. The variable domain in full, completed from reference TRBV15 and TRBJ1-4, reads DAMVIQNPRYQVTQFGKPVTLSCSQTLNHNVMYWYQQKSSQAPKLLFHYYDKDFNNEADTPDNFQSRRPNTSFCFLDIRSPGLGDTAMYLCATSRDLGNEKLFFGSGTQLSVL.

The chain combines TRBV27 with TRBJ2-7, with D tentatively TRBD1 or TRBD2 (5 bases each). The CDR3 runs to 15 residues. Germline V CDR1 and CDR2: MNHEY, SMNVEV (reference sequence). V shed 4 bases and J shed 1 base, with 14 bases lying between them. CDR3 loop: CASSSGAGPSYEQYF. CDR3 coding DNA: TGTGCCAGCAGTTCCGGGGCAGGGCCATCCTACGAGCAGTACTTC.

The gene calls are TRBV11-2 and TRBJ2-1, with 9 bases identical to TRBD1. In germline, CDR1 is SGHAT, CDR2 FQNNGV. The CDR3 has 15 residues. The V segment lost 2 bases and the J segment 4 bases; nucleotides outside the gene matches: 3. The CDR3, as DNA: TGTGCCAGCAGCTTATGGGGACAGGGATACAATGAGCAGTTCTTC. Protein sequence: CASSLWGQGYNEQFF.

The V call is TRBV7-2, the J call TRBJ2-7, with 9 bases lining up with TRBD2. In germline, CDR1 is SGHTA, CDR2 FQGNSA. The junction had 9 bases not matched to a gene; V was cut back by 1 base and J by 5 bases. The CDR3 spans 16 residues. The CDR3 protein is CASSLGWGGGDHEQYF. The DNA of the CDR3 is TGTGCCAGCAGCTTAGGTTGGGGCGGGGGGGACCACGAGCAGTACTTC.

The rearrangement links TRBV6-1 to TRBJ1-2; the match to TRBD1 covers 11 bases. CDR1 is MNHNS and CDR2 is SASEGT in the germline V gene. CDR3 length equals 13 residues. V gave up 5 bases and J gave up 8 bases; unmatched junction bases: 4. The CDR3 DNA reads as TGTGCCAGCAGTATGGACAGGGGGCAGGGCTACACCTTC. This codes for CASSMDRGQGYTF.

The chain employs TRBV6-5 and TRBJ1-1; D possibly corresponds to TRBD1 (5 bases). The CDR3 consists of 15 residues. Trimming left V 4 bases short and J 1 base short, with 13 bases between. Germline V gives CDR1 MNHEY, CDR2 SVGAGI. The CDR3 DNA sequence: TGTGCCAGCAGTTCCCCAGGACAACCGAACACTGAAGCTTTCTTT. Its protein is CASSSPGQPNTEAFF.

The CDR3 DNA sequence: TGTGCCAGTAGCCACCGGGTTCTGCGTGTGTCTCAAGAGACCCAGTACTTC. This sequence encodes CASSHRVLRVSQETQYF. This chain links TRBV19 with TRBJ2-5; no reliable D call. Germline V gene data show CDR1 as LNHDA and CDR2 as SQIVND (reference sequence). The CDR3 spans 17 residues. With 6 bases removed from V and 2 bases from J, the gap between germline ends came to 22 bases.

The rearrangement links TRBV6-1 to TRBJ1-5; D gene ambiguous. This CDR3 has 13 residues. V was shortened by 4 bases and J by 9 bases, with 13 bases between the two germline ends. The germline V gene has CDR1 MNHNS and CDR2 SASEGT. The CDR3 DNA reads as TGTGCCAGCAGTGGTCTGCAGCAGAGGCCCCAGCATTTT. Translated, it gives CASSGLQQRPQHF.

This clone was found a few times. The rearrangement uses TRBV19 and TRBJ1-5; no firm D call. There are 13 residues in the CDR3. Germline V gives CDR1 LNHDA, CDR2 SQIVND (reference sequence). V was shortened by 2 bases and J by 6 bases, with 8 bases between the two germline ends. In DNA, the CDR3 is TGTGCCAGTAGTATATCCCCTATTCAGCCCCAGCATTTT. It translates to CASSISPIQPQHF. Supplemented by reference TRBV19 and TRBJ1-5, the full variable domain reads DGGITQSPKYLFRKEGQNVTLSCEQNLNHDAMYWYRQDPGQGLRLIYYSQIVNDFQKGDIAEGYSVSREKKESFPLTVTSAQKNPTAFYLCASSISPIQPQHFGDGTRLSIL.

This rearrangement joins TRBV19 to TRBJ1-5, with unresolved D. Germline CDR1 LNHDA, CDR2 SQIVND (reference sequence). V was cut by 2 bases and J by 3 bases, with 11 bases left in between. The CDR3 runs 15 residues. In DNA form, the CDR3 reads TGTGCCAGTAGTATAAGTTACAGCGTCAATCAGCCCCAGCATTTT. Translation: CASSISYSVNQPQHF.

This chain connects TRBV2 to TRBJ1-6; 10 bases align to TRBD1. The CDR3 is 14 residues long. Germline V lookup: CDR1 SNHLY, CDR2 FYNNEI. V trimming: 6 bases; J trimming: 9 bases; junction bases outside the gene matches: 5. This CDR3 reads CASSLGQGISPLHF. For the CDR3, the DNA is TGTGCCAGCAGCCTGGGACAGGGGATTTCACCCCTCCACTTT.

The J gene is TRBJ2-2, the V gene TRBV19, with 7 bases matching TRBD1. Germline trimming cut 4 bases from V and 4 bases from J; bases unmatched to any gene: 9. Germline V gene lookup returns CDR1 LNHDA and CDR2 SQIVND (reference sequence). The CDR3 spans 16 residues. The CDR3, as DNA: TGTGCCAGTAGTAGCGGCCACAGGGGCACCACCGGGGAGCTGTTTTTT. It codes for CASSSGHRGTTGELFF.

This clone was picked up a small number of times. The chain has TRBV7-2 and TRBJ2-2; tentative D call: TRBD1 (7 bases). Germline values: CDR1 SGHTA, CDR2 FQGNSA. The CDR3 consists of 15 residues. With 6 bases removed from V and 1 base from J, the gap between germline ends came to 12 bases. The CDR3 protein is CASRGGGGNTGELFF. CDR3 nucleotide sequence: TGTGCCAGCAGAGGAGGGGGCGGGAACACCGGGGAGCTGTTTTTT.

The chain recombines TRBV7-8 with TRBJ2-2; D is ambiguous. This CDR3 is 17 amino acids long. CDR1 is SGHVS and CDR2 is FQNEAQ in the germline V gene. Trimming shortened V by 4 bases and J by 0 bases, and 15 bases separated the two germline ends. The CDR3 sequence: CASSSLQRLANTGELFF. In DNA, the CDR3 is TGTGCCAGCAGCTCCCTCCAGAGGCTTGCGAACACCGGGGAGCTGTTTTTT.

Here the CDR3 DNA reads TGTGCCAGCAGTAACTCTGGGGCCAACGTCCTGACTTTC. Translating it yields CASSNSGANVLTF. The rearrangement links TRBV7-3 to TRBJ2-6; D is ambiguous. The CDR3 extends over 13 amino acids. Germline V gene lookup returns CDR1 SGHTA and CDR2 FQGTGA. Trimming stripped 6 bases from V and 0 bases from J, with 3 bases between.

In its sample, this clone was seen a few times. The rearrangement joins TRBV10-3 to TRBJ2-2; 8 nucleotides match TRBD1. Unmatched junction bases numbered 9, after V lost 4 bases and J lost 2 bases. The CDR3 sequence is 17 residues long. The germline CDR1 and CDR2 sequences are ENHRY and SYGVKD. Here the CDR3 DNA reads TGTGCCATCAGTGGGGCCGCGGACAGGGAAAACACCGGGGAGCTGTTTTTT. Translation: CAISGAADRENTGELFF.

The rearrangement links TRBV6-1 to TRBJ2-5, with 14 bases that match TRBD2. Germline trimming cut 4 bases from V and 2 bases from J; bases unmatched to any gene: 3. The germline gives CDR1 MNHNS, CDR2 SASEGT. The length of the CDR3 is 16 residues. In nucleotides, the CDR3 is TGTGCCAGCAGTGTACGGACTAGCGGGGGGCAAGAGACCCAGTACTTC. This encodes CASSVRTSGGQETQYF.

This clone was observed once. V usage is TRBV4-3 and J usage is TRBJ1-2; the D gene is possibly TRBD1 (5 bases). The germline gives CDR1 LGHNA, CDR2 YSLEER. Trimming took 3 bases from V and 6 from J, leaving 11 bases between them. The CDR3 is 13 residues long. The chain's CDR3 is CASSQGLSDGYTF. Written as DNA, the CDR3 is TGCGCCAGCAGCCAGGGACTTTCTGATGGCTACACCTTC.

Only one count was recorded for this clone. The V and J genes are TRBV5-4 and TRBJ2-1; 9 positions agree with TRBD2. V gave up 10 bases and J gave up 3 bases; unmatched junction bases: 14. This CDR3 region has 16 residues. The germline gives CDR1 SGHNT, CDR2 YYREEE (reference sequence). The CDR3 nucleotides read TGTGCCGGGCAGCGCGGTAGCGGGGGACTCTACAATGAGCAGTTCTTC. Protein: CAGQRGSGGLYNEQFF.

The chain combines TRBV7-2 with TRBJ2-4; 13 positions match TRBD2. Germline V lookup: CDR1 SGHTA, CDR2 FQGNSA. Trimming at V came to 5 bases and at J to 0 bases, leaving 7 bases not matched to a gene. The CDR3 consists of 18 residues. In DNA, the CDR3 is TGTGCCAGCAGCCCCACTAGCGGGGGGGCCTTAGCCAAAAACATTCAGTACTTC. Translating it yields CASSPTSGGALAKNIQYF.

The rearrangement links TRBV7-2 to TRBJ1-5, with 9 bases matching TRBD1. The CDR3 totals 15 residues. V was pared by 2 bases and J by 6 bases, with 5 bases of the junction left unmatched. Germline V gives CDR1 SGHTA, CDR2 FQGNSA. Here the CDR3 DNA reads TGTGCCAGCAGCTTACGACAGGGGGGAGGTCAGCCCCAGCATTTT. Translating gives CASSLRQGGGQPQHF.

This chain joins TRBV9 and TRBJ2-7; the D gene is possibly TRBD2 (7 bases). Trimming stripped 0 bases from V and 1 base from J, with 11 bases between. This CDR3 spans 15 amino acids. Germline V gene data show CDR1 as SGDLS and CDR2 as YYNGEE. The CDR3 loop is CASSVEGGLSYEQYF. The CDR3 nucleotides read TGTGCCAGCAGCGTAGAGGGGGGGCTTTCCTACGAGCAGTACTTC. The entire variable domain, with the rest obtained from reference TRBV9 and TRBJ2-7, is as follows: DSGVTQTPKHLITATGQRVTLRCSPRSGDLSVYWYQQSLDQGLQFLIQYYNGEERAKGNILERFSAQQFPDLHSELNLSSLELGDSALYFCASSVEGGLSYEQYFGPGTRLTVT.

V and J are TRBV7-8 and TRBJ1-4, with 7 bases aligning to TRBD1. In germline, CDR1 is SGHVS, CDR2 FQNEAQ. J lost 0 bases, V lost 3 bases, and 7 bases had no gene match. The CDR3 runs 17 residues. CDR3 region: CASSFMRQGPTNEKLFF. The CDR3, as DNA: TGTGCCAGCAGCTTCATGAGACAGGGACCAACTAATGAAAAACTGTTTTTT.